This TCR beta chain was sequenced in a study of shared clonotypes between healthy human individuals. Whole-study findings and limits: Clonotype sharing levels among donors were expected to vary with sequencing depth.

Comments on this clone: As yet, its antigen is unknown.

The deep-level immunoSEQ assay was used. Method: immunoSEQ multiplex PCR; TCRdb's copy keeps in-frame clones and lacks some. The repertoire has some 2,000,000 clones, almost 96% of them found once; the top ten carry roughly 0.13%. CD4+ cell separation produced CD45RA+ naive and CD45RA-negative memory subsets. Losses at the gene ends were 4 bases for V and 6 bases for J; bases not matched to a gene: 13. The germline V gene has CDR1 MGHRA and CDR2 YSYEKL. The CDR3 spans 16 residues. The clonotype originates from a man aged 18 to 30 in good health. Sequenced: naive CD4+ T cells sorted from blood. Documented subset: CD45RA+ positively selected. This chain uses TRBV4-1 with TRBJ1-2, with 8 positions matching TRBD1. CDR3 protein: CASSRQGSSSDDGYTF. In DNA form, the CDR3 reads TGCGCCAGCAGCCGACAGGGGAGTAGCTCGGACGATGGCTACACCTTC.